Sequencing of this TCR beta chain was carried out in a study of blood T cell repertoires in COVID-19. Study-wide background: Some COVID-19 samples were acute and others convalescent; all came from the United States, Italy and Spain. The cDNA or gDNA used as material had been derived from T cells, B-cell-depleted T cells, or PBMCs.

The germline V gene encodes CDR1 MNHEY and CDR2 SVGAGI. The CDR3 spans 10 residues. V was clipped by 8 bases and J by 4 bases, with 5 bases between them. As handled by the study authors: Using reference gene primer amplification, nucleated cell counts were estimated. Generated by immunoSEQ multiplex PCR, the TCRdb table keeps only in-frame clones and is missing some. The V and J calls and clone size are taken from that table; D and trimming were inferred from the DNA. The table lists over 95,000 clones, around nine tenths of them singletons. The sample taken for sequencing was peripheral blood. This chain joins TRBV6-5 and TRBJ2-5, with D possibly being TRBD2 (5 bases). The source is a human donor with acute or convalescent COVID-19. The donor label of this sample is uncertain. DNA of the CDR3: TGTGCCAGCGGGAGAGAGACCCAGTACTTC. Its translation: CASGRETQYF.